This is a list of T cell receptor beta chains from one sample in a study of blood T cells in healthy people across ages. Via MiXCR, TCRdb re-called the 5' RACE reads, giving one row per CDR3 protein. This sample yields over 1,500,000 distinct CDR3 sequences, of which roughly 43% are seen a single time; roughly 23% belongs to the top ten. Sequences were obtained from blood. These receptors all stem from a human donor in good health. CDR3s include the opening cysteine and the closing phenylalanine or tryptophan. D genes are given only for firm matches. Expanded clones are given a class, and other clones once, few, many or no size at all.

cdr3_aa,cdr3_nt,v_call,j_call,d_call,clone_size
CASSSTGVGTEAFF,TGTGCCAGCAGCTCCACAGGGGTTGGCACTGAAGCTTTCTTT,TRBV5-1,TRBJ1-1,TRBD1,few
CSAWRGAEQFF,TGCAGTGCTTGGCGGGGAGCCGAGCAGTTCTTC,TRBV20-1,TRBJ2-1,-,once
CASSQESGIQETQYF,TGCGCCAGCAGCCAAGAGTCGGGGATCCAAGAGACCCAGTACTTC,TRBV4-3,TRBJ2-5,-,-
CASSPARGETEAFF,TGTGCCAGCAGCCCCGCCCGGGGGGAAACTGAAGCTTTCTTT,TRBV7-9,TRBJ1-1,-,-
CATSDFDAGADNEQFF,TGTGCCACCAGTGATTTTGACGCAGGGGCAGATAATGAGCAGTTCTTC,TRBV24-1,TRBJ2-1,-,-
CASSPRNGDEQYF,TGTGCCAGCAGCCCTCGTAATGGTGACGAGCAGTACTTC,TRBV7-2,TRBJ2-7,-,-
CSASSSGTDTQYF,TGCAGTGCTAGCTCGTCGGGAACAGATACGCAGTATTTT,TRBV20-1,TRBJ2-3,-,many
CSIVSGGYEQYF,TGCAGCATTGTCAGTGGTGGTTACGAGCAGTACTTC,TRBV29-1,TRBJ2-7,-,few
CSAAYRSSYNEQFF,TGCAGTGCGGCCTACAGGAGCTCCTACAATGAGCAGTTCTTC,TRBV20-1,TRBJ2-1,-,once
CASSLRETSSYEQYF,TGTGCCAGCAGCCTACGGGAAACTAGCTCCTACGAGCAGTACTTC,TRBV4-2,TRBJ2-7,-,-
CASSHLRGWQTQYF,TGTGCCAGCAGCCACCTACGGGGATGGCAGACCCAGTACTTC,TRBV11-2,TRBJ2-5,-,-
CASSLEQGFIGGETQYF,TGCGCCAGCAGTTTGGAACAGGGTTTCATCGGTGGAGAGACCCAGTACTTC,TRBV5-1,TRBJ2-5,-,-
CASGSVNSISYEQYF,TGTGCCAGCGGGAGTGTGAACTCTATTTCCTACGAGCAGTACTTC,TRBV6-6,TRBJ2-7,-,few
CASSSTGRGSPLHF,TGTGCCAGCAGTTCAACAGGCCGGGGTTCACCCCTCCACTTT,TRBV27,TRBJ1-6,-,few
CIKLPTQRTDQYF,TGCATCAAACTTCCAACCCAGCGGACGGACCAGTACTTC,TRBV20-1,TRBJ2-5,-,-
CASSLSGVAGYTF,TGTGCCAGCAGTTTATCCGGGGTTGCTGGCTACACCTTC,TRBV27,TRBJ1-2,-,-
CASSFNRGESDTQYF,TGCGCCAGCAGCTTTAACAGGGGTGAATCAGATACGCAGTATTTT,TRBV5-1,TRBJ2-3,TRBD1,-
CASSLAAGGRGTQYF,TGTGCCAGCAGCTTAGCAGCGGGGGGTCGTGGGACCCAGTACTTC,TRBV7-2,TRBJ2-5,TRBD2,few
CASSLGLVRSTDTQYF,TGCGCCAGCAGCTTGGGGTTGGTAAGGAGCACAGATACGCAGTATTTT,TRBV5-1,TRBJ2-3,-,few
CASSAWAGTATYEQYF,TGTGCCAGCAGCGCGTGGGCCGGGACGGCGACCTACGAGCAGTACTTC,TRBV11-3,TRBJ2-7,-,-
CSASPLVGAGSTDTQYF,TGCAGTGCTAGTCCCCTCGTCGGGGCGGGGAGCACAGATACGCAGTATTTT,TRBV20-1,TRBJ2-3,-,many
CASSQDPNDGTEAFF,TGCGCCAGCAGCCAAGATCCCAATGACGGCACTGAAGCTTTCTTT,TRBV4-3,TRBJ1-1,-,few
CASSPGTSGGETQYF,TGTGCCAGCAGTCCCGGGACTAGCGGGGGAGAGACCCAGTACTTC,TRBV27,TRBJ2-5,TRBD2,many
CASRRTGMDIQYF,TGTGCCAGCAGGAGGACAGGGATGGACATTCAGTACTTC,TRBV6-5,TRBJ2-4,TRBD1,few
CASSSIRGAIYVQYF,TGTGCCAGCAGTTCGATCAGGGGGGCAATCTACGTGCAGTACTTC,TRBV28,TRBJ2-5,-,-
CASSQVNGGRAEQFF,TGCGCCAGCAGCCAAGTAAACGGCGGCAGGGCTGAGCAGTTCTTC,TRBV4-1,TRBJ2-1,-,few
CASSAPGGLSNIQYF,TGTGCCAGCAGCGCCCCTGGGGGCCTCTCAAACATTCAGTACTTC,TRBV7-2,TRBJ2-4,-,few
CASPNDVGHTDTQYF,TGTGCCAGCCCGAATGACGTCGGGCACACAGATACGCAGTATTTT,TRBV2,TRBJ2-3,-,-
CSVEDLGTSSTTEAFF,TGCAGCGTTGAAGATCTGGGAACCAGCTCTACCACTGAAGCTTTCTTT,TRBV29-1,TRBJ1-1,-,-
CASSLTKDPRRTDTQYF,TGTGCCAGCAGCTTAACCAAGGACCCGCGTCGCACAGATACGCAGTATTTT,TRBV7-3,TRBJ2-3,-,-
CASSRETITDTQYF,TGTGCCAGCAGCCGAGAGACTATCACAGATACGCAGTATTTT,TRBV4-2,TRBJ2-3,-,-
CASSPKVPGLAGLDNEQFF,TGTGCCAGCTCACCCAAAGTCCCCGGACTAGCTGGGCTCGACAATGAGCAGTTCTTC,TRBV18,TRBJ2-1,TRBD2,-
CASRNNGNQPQHF,TGTGCCAGCAGAAATAATGGGAATCAGCCCCAGCATTTT,TRBV28,TRBJ1-5,-,-
CSAWANNEQFF,TGCAGTGCGTGGGCCAACAATGAGCAGTTCTTC,TRBV20-1,TRBJ2-1,-,-
CASSLIAGATDTQYF,TGTGCCAGCAGCCTTATAGCGGGAGCAACAGATACGCAGTATTTT,TRBV7-2,TRBJ2-3,TRBD2,-
CASSPSTGPQTQYF,TGTGCCAGCAGCCCATCGACAGGACCCCAGACCCAGTACTTC,TRBV3-1,TRBJ2-5,-,few
CANFREGATEAFF,TGCGCCAACTTCAGGGAGGGTGCCACTGAAGCTTTCTTT,TRBV5-1,TRBJ1-1,-,few
CASSLRLGGAYNEQFF,TGTGCCAGCAGCCTACGACTCGGGGGCGCCTACAATGAGCAGTTCTTC,TRBV7-2,TRBJ2-1,-,-
CSVELGQGGPASTDTQYF,TGCAGCGTTGAATTGGGACAGGGAGGGCCAGCCAGCACAGATACGCAGTATTTT,TRBV29-1,TRBJ2-3,TRBD1,few
CASSLVGSPLGYTF,TGTGCCAGCAGCTTAGTGGGCAGCCCCCTAGGCTACACCTTC,TRBV7-8,TRBJ1-2,-,-
CSSSLTGSYNEQFF,TGCAGCTCATCTTTGACAGGCTCCTACAATGAGCAGTTCTTC,TRBV29-1,TRBJ2-1,-,-
CASSPQGSGGTPKQYF,TGTGCCAGCAGTCCGCAGGGCAGCGGGGGGACCCCGAAGCAGTACTTC,TRBV28,TRBJ2-5,TRBD2,-
CASSEAEAGGADTQYF,TGTGCCAGCAGTGAAGCGGAGGCAGGGGGCGCAGATACGCAGTATTTT,TRBV2,TRBJ2-3,TRBD1,-
CSARVRGQGEGFHGYTF,TGCAGTGCTAGAGTTAGGGGACAGGGCGAAGGTTTCCATGGCTACACCTTC,TRBV20-1,TRBJ1-2,TRBD1,-
CASMYLGAQGSEQYF,TGTGCCAGCATGTACTTAGGGGCACAGGGGTCCGAGCAGTACTTC,TRBV27,TRBJ2-7,TRBD1,-
CATSDSDSVTYNEQFF,TGTGCCACCAGTGACTCGGACAGCGTGACCTACAATGAGCAGTTCTTC,TRBV24-1,TRBJ2-1,-,-
CASSQDGGHLAKNIQYF,TGTGCCAGCAGCCAAGACGGAGGACACCTAGCCAAAAACATTCAGTACTTC,TRBV4-2,TRBJ2-4,-,-
CASSWTAQEDTIYF,TGTGCCAGCAGCTGGACGGCACAGGAGGACACCATATATTTT,TRBV7-2,TRBJ1-3,-,-
CASSRGLAAEQYF,TGTGCCAGTAGCCGGGGACTAGCGGCCGAGCAGTACTTC,TRBV19,TRBJ2-7,TRBD2,few
CASGEMGRYYEQYF,TGTGCCAGCGGGGAAATGGGACGATATTACGAGCAGTACTTC,TRBV28,TRBJ2-7,-,-